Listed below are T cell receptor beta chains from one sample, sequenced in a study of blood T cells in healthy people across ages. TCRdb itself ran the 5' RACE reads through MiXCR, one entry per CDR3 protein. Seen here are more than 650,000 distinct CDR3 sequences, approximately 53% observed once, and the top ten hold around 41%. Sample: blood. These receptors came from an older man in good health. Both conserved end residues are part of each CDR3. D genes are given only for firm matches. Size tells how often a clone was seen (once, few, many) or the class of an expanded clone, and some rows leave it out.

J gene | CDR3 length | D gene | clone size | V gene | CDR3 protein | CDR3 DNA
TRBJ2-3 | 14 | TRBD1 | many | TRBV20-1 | CSAEGAGSTDTQYF | TGCAGTGCTGAGGGGGCCGGTAGCACAGATACGCAGTATTTT
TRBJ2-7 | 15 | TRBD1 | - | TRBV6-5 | CASSLNRGSPYEQYF | TGTGCCAGCAGCCTTAACAGGGGTTCGCCCTACGAGCAGTACTTC
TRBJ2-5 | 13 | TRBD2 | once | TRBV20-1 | CSARLAGGPTQYF | TGCAGTGCCAGACTAGCGGGAGGGCCGACCCAGTACTTC
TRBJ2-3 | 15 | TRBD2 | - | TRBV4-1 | CASSQESAGDRDAYF | TGCGCCAGCAGCCAAGAATCAGCGGGAGACAGAGACGCGTATTTT
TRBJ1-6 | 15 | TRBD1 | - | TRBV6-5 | CASREPGQPYSPLHF | TGTGCCAGCAGAGAACCGGGACAGCCGTATTCACCCCTCCACTTT
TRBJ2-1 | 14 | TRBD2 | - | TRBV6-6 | CASSWGAGEDEQFF | TGTGCCAGCAGTTGGGGAGCGGGAGAGGATGAGCAGTTCTTC
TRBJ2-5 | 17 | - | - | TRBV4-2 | CASSQDAGVPRGNEQYF | TGTGCCAGCAGCCAAGATGCGGGAGTCCCTAGGGGGAATGAGCAGTACTTC
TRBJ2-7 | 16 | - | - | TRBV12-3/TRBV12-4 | CASSLDGRGSYNEQYF | TGTGCCAGCAGTTTAGACGGGAGAGGCTCCTACAATGAGCAGTACTTC
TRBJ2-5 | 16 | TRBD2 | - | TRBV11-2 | CASSRQNSGSPETQYF | TGTGCCAGCAGCCGGCAGAATAGCGGGAGCCCAGAGACCCAGTACTTC
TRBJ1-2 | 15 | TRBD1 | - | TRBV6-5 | CASGGQAVANYGYTF | TGTGCCAGCGGCGGACAGGCCGTAGCTAACTATGGCTACACCTTC
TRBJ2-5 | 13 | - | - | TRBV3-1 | CASSRPEKETQYF | TGTGCCAGCAGCCGACCAGAAAAAGAGACCCAGTACTTC
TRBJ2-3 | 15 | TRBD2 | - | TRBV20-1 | CSALRLAGGGDTQYF | TGCAGTGCTCTGAGACTAGCGGGAGGGGGAGATACGCAGTATTTT
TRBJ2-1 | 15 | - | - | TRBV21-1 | CASSKGQGVRNEQFF | TGTGCCAGCAGCAAAGGACAGGGGGTTCGAAATGAGCAGTTCTTC
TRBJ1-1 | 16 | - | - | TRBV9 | CASSVGMGISDTEAFF | TGTGCCAGCAGCGTAGGGATGGGGATATCGGACACTGAAGCTTTCTTT